This TCR beta chain was observed in a study of cytomegalovirus exposure and HLA in healthy donors. Both 60 Vbeta primers and 13 Jbeta primers went into the PCR. Some clones are missing from TCRdb's copy, which holds only in-frame ones; the method was immunoSEQ multiplex PCR. The data hold around 140,000 clones, with around four fifths observed a single time. The CDR3 spans 14 residues. V gave up 6 bases and J gave up 1 base; unmatched junction bases: 3. In germline, CDR1 is MDHEN, CDR2 SYDVKM. Overall study findings and caveats: Using a false discovery rate of 0.05, a later analysis showed that 16,951 TCR beta sequences were associated with HLA alleles.

About this clone itself: The antigen remains unidentified.

The V gene is TRBV28, the J gene TRBJ2-3; 8 bases are shared with TRBD1. Sequences were obtained from PBMCs. The clonotype originates from a man aged 25-40 years in good health and CMV-seropositive. CDR3 in DNA: TGTGCCAGCAGGCCGGGACAGGGCACAGATACGCAGTATTTT. It translates to CASRPGQGTDTQYF.